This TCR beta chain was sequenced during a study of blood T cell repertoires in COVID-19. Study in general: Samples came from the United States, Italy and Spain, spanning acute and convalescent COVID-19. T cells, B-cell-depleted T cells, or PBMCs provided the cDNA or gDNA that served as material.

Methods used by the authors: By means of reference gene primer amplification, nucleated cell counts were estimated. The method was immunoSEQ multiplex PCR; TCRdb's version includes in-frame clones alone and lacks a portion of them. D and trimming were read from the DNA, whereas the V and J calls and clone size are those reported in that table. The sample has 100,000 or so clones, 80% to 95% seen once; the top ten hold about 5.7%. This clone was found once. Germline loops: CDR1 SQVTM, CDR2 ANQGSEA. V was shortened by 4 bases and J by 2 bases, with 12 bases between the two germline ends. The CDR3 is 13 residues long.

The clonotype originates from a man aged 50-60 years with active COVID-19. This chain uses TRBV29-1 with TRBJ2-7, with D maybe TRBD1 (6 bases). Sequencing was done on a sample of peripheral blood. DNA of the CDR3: TGCAGCGTTGTTGAACAGGGACCCTACGAGCAGTACTTC. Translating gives CSVVEQGPYEQYF.